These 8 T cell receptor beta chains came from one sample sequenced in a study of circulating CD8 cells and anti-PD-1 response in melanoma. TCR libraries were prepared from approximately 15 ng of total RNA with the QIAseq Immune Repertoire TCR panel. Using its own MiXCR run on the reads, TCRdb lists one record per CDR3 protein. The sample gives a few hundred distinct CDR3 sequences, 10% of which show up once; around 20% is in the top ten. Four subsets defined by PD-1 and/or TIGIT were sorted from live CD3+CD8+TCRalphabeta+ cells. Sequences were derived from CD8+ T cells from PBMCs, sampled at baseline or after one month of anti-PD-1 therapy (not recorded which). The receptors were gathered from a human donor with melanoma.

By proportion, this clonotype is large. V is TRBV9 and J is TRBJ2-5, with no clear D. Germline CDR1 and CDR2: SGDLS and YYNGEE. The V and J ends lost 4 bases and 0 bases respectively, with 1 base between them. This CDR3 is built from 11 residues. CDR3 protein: CASSNQETQYF. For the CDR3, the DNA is TGTGCCAGCAGCAACCAAGAGACCCAGTACTTC.

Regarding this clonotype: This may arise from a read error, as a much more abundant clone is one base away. CDR3 nucleotides: TGTGCCAGTAGTAGGGGGCTCGAGGACAATGAGCAGTTCTTC. This codes for CASSRGLEDNEQFF. The gene calls are TRBV19 and TRBJ2-1; the D gene is possibly TRBD1 (6 bases). The length of the CDR3 is 14 residues. V was trimmed by 4 bases and J by 5 bases, leaving 12 bases between them. Germline V gene lookup returns CDR1 LNHDA and CDR2 SQIVND (reference sequence).

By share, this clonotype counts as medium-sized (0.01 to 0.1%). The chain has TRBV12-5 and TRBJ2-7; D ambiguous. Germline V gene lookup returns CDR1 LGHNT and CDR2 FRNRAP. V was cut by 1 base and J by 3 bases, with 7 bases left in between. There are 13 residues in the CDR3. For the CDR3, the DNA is TGTGCTAGTGGTTTGGATGCAGGCTACGAGCAGTACTTC. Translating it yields CASGLDAGYEQYF.

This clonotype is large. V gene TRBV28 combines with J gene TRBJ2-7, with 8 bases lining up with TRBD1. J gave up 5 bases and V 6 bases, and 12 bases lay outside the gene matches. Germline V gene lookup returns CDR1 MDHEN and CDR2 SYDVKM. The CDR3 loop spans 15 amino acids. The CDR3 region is CASRLSLDRGDEQYF. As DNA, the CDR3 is TGTGCCAGCAGGCTCTCTCTTGACAGGGGAGACGAGCAGTACTTC.

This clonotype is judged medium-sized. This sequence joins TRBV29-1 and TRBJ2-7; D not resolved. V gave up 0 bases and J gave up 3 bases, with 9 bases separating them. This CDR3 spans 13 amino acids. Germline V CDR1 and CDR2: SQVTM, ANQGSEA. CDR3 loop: CSVEDGLVYEQYF. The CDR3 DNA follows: TGCAGCGTTGAAGATGGGCTAGTCTACGAGCAGTACTTC.

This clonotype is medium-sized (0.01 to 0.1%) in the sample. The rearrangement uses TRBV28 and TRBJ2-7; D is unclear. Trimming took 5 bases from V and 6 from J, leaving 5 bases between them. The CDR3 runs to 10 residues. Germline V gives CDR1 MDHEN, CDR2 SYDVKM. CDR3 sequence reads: CASSLTEQYF. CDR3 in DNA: TGTGCCAGCAGTCTTACCGAGCAGTACTTC.

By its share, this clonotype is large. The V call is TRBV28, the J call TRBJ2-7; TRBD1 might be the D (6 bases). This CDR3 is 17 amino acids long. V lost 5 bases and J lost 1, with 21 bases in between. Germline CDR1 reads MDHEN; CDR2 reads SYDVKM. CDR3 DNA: TGTGCCAGCAGTCTTGATACAGGGCCTCAACGATCCTACGAGCAGTACTTC. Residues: CASSLDTGPQRSYEQYF. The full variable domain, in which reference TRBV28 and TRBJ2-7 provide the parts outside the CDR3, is DVKVTQSSRYLVKRTGEKVFLECVQDMDHENMFWYRQDPGLGLRLIYFSYDVKMKEKGDIPEGYSVSREKKERFSLILESASTNQTSMYLCASSLDTGPQRSYEQYFGPGTRLTVT.

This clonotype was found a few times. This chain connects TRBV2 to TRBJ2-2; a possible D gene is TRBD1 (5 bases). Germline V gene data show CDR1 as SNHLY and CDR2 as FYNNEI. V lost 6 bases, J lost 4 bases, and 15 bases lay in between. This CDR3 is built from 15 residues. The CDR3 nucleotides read TGTGCCAGCAGAGACAGAGACAGTCCCACCGGGGAGCTGTTTTTT. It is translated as CASRDRDSPTGELFF.